This T cell receptor (beta chain) was documented in a study of shared T cell receptors in the human thymus. Measured with immunoSEQ multiplex PCR; TCRdb has only the in-frame clones, and not every one. The data show approximately 660,000 clones, around nine tenths seen once. Per germline, CDR1 SGHVS and CDR2 FNYEAQ. The CDR3 loop spans 19 amino acids. Trimming took off 1 base at V and 5 bases at J, with 24 bases between the two ends. In addition, the sample was reused for a study of human thymus T cells. That paper adds: The sample donors, healthy Finnish infants, were having corrective surgery for congenital heart defects. Obtained as resections during corrective heart surgery, the thymus tissue was then studied. Gene usage for V and J segments appeared biased in thymic and blood repertoires. Related research found strongly overlapping thymic repertoires in unrelated individuals.

The source material was thymocytes. This TCR was sampled from a boy under two years old with a congenital heart defect. This chain connects TRBV7-6 to TRBJ2-1, with a weak D call TRBD2 (6 bases). The CDR3 reads CASSLGIGLLPTQDNEQFF. CDR3 DNA: TGTGCCAGCAGCTTAGGTATTGGACTACTCCCCACACAAGACAATGAGCAGTTCTTC.